This section outlines one T cell receptor beta chain sequence together with its context. What this receptor recognizes is not known. Per-base qualities were not stored, and no clone one base away is much larger. This sample stems from a study of vaccination effects on CD4 cells after COVID-19 (dated by TCRdb to the early 2020s). General notes on the study: Across the study, the median time from the second dose to post-vaccine sampling was 72 days (range 14 to 241). The study compared SARS-CoV-2 spike-specific CD4+ TCR repertoires before and after mRNA vaccination in COVID-19 convalescent patients and infection-naive vaccine recipients. Altogether, approximately 10 COVID-19 convalescent patients and 4 SARS-CoV-2-naive healthy vaccine recipients made up the full study. The Oncomine TCR Beta short-read assay on an Illumina iSeq 100 was used to sequence cultures from other donors in the study. General conclusions and limits of the study: Both infection-induced and vaccine-induced clones contracted markedly at late post-vaccination timepoints, which is consistent with waning T cell responses. In healthy vaccine recipients, vaccine-induced clones were almost all SARS-CoV-2 mono-reactive, with only 1 of 255 being cross-reactive with common cold coronaviruses. Limitations of the study were the small number of convalescent patients and the absence of early post-infection timepoints.

Trimming takes 4 bases from V and 2 bases from J, and the germline ends sit 2 bases apart. CDR1 and CDR2 (KGHSH, LQKENI) derive from the germline V gene. Including cysteine and phenylalanine, the CDR3 has 11 amino acids. Only the CDR3 DNA is retained, 33 bases long and in frame from the first base. To identify antigen-specific CD4+ T cell clonotypes by their expansion, the ViraFEST assay first stimulated PBMC with viral peptide pools and then applied TCR sequencing. After 10 days of culture, CD4+ T cells were isolated with the EasySep CD4+ T cell isolation kit. Two doses of either the BNT162b2 or the mRNA-1273 mRNA SARS-CoV-2 vaccine were administered to participants. Healthy vaccine recipients had no prior SARS-CoV-2 infection, confirmed by negative nucleocapsid antibodies before and after vaccination. Some 1.9 million PBMC per well were cultured with approximately 10 ug/ml peptides in IMDM containing approximately 4.7% human AB serum, roughly 9.5 IU/ml IL-2 and gentamicin. Half of the culture medium was replaced with fresh IL-2-containing medium on days 3 and 7. Unless noted otherwise, every peptide stimulation condition was cultured in triplicate wells. PBMC were separated from whole blood using Ficoll-Paque Plus gradient centrifugation and were then either cryopreserved at -140C or used fresh. The overlapping peptide pools covered the spike proteins of SARS-CoV-2 and of the common cold coronaviruses HCoV-NL63, HCoV-OC43 and HCoV-229E. The QIAamp micro DNA kit was used to extract genomic DNA from the cultured CD4+ T cells.

The method behind the library was the immunoSEQ multiplex PCR assay. TCR beta CDR3 sequencing was performed on DNA from the cultured, isolated CD4+ T cells. As for how the authors treated the data: Non-productive TCR sequences were discarded, and reads were trimmed to the CDR3 region, with only CDR3s of 7 or more amino acids retained. Antigen-specific clonotypes were identified with the MANAFEST web app by comparing expansion in peptide wells against reference cultures. Positive clones required FDR<0.05 expansion versus reference and all other wells, odds ratio above 5, and frequency above 0.1% in two replicate wells. A clonotype was defined as cross-reactive if the clonotype was significantly expanded both in SARS-CoV-2 spike wells and in at least one common cold coronavirus spike condition. Levenshtein distance calculated with the stringdist R package was used to assess CDR3 similarity, and unrooted trees were constructed with ape in R 3.6.1. TCRdb took over this immuneACCESS table, retaining in-frame rearrangements with V and J assigned. Such tables are incomplete; in checked studies, under half of the missing clones stem from an unresolved V gene, and the remainder is unexplained. The V and J calls and clone size come from that table; D and trimming were worked out from the DNA. The table for this sample lists tens of thousands of clones; roughly 79% of them were counted only once. The ten largest clonotypes hold about 6% of the sample.

Sequencing was performed on CD4+ T cells from PBMCs cultured with SARS-CoV-2 spike peptides, taken after COVID-19 vaccination. The intended sense of this specimen's cell subset or site label: SARS-CoV-2 spike overlapping peptide pool stimulation. The V and J genes are TRBV18 and TRBJ2-5; too little of a D gene remains to name it. This TCR came from a human donor who received a COVID-19 vaccine. Some clones in this sample may be carry-over from other donors' samples. The CDR3 corresponds to CASSRQETQYF. Read as DNA, the sequence is TGTGCCAGCTCACGTCAAGAGACCCAGTACTTC.